This entry lists 22 T cell receptor beta chains sequenced from one sample in a study of blood T cells in healthy people across ages. Primers used in a second PCR of roughly 6 to 11 cycles were a sample-barcoded 5' primer and a J-beta primer mix. TCRdb re-called the 5' RACE reads through MiXCR, storing one row per CDR3 protein. The repertoire includes hundreds of thousands of distinct CDR3 sequences, 20% to 30% of them detected once, and around 10% sits in the top ten. This sample also belongs to another study, concerning T cells of mothers and their children.

The material sequenced was blood. The source is a boy aged 5 to 17 in good health.

This clonotype was observed a few times. The gene calls are TRBV24-1 and TRBJ2-5; 7 positions match TRBD2. Germline V gene lookup returns CDR1 KGHDR and CDR2 SFDVKD. V shed 5 bases, J shed 4 bases, and the junction held 9 bases outside the gene matches. The CDR3 has 15 residues. CDR3 region: CATSGLTGGGETQYF. CDR3 coding DNA: TGTGCCACCAGTGGGCTTACGGGGGGTGGAGAGACCCAGTACTTC.

The chain links TRBV20-1 to TRBJ2-5, with TRBD2 as a possible D gene (5 bases). The DNA end is more similar to TRBJ2-7, so the J call may be wrong. This CDR3 has 16 residues. CDR1 and CDR2 from the germline V gene are DFQATT and SNEGSKA (reference sequence). CDR3 coding DNA: TGCAGTGCTAGAGATCTCCCGGGAAGAGTCTCCTACGAGCAGTACTTC. It specifies CSARDLPGRVSYEQYF.

This clonotype has just a few counts. The J gene is TRBJ2-3, the V gene TRBV15; 9 bases map to TRBD2. The V and J ends lost 6 bases and 3 bases, in that order; junction bases with no gene match: 1. The length of the CDR3 is 13 residues. Germline lookup yields CDR1 LNHNV and CDR2 YYDKDF (reference sequence). The CDR3 protein is CATRSGGTDTQYF. The DNA of the CDR3 is TGTGCCACCAGGAGCGGGGGGACAGATACGCAGTATTTT. Full variable domain (rest looked up from reference TRBV15 and TRBJ2-3): DAMVIQNPRYQVTQFGKPVTLSCSQTLNHNVMYWYQQKSSQAPKLLFHYYDKDFNNEADTPDNFQSRRPNTSFCFLDIRSPGLGDTAMYLCATRSGGTDTQYFGPGTRLTVL.

This chain's CDR3 is CASSESTSGEYNEQFF. CDR3 sequence (DNA): TGTGCCAGCAGTGAGTCTACTAGCGGGGAATACAATGAGCAGTTCTTC. The chain is built from TRBV6-1 and TRBJ2-1; 10 positions match TRBD2. In germline, CDR1 is MNHNS, CDR2 SASEGT. The CDR3 totals 16 residues. Unmatched junction bases numbered 6, after V lost 3 bases and J lost 4 bases.

This clonotype was recorded once. The chain is built from TRBV20-1 and TRBJ1-2; perhaps TRBD1 as D (6 bases). Trimming left V 5 bases short and J 3 bases short, with 19 bases between. The CDR3 is made up of 15 amino acids. CDR1 is DFQATT and CDR2 is SNEGSKA in the germline V gene (reference sequence). The CDR3 DNA is TGCAGTGCTCAAGTCTGGACAGCAGTTCACTATGGCTACACCTTC. Amino acids: CSAQVWTAVHYGYTF.

This clonotype has just a few counts. The DNA of the CDR3 is TGTGCCAGCAGCTTAAGCCGGGACAGGGCTTTGGTCCAGTACTTC. Its protein is CASSLSRDRALVQYF. V and J are TRBV11-1 and TRBJ2-5; 9 bases map to TRBD1. The CDR3 totals 15 residues. CDR1 is SGHAT, CDR2 FQDESV, per germline (reference sequence). The trim removed 2 bases at V and 10 bases at J, leaving 11 bases unmatched.

The chain carries TRBV5-1 and TRBJ2-7; the match to TRBD2 covers 15 bases. Near its end, the DNA agrees better with TRBJ2-1, so the J call may be wrong. Germline V lookup: CDR1 SGHRS, CDR2 YFSETQ. This CDR3 comprises 16 residues. The chain's CDR3 is CASSLRTSGGAVEQFF. The CDR3 nucleotides are TGCGCCAGCAGCTTGAGGACTAGCGGGGGGGCGGTTGAGCAGTTCTTC.

V gene TRBV21-1 combines with J gene TRBJ2-3. TRBV21-1 counts as a pseudogene. This CDR3 contains 16 residues. The CDR3 DNA sequence: TGTGCCAGCAGCAAAGCGGGGTTGGGTAGCACAGATACGCAGTATTTT. This codes for CASSKAGLGSTDTQYF.

This clonotype was detected only once. The chain uses TRBV10-3 and TRBJ1-1; 10 nucleotides match TRBD1. The CDR3 spans 16 residues. The germline gives CDR1 ENHRY, CDR2 SYGVKD. V gave up 2 bases and J gave up 5 bases; unmatched junction bases: 8. The CDR3, as DNA: TGTGCCATCAGTGAGGGTGACAGGGGGCCGGGTACTGAAGCTTTCTTT. Protein sequence: CAISEGDRGPGTEAFF.

The CDR3 reads CASSQDDTYPNTEAFF. As DNA, the CDR3 is TGCGCCAGCAGCCAAGATGACACGTATCCGAACACTGAAGCTTTCTTT. The chain employs TRBV4-3 and TRBJ1-1; D gene ambiguous. Per the germline V gene, CDR1 is LGHNA and CDR2 is YSLEER. This CDR3 contains 16 residues. Deletions cut 0 bases from V and 1 base from J, with 12 bases between.

The gene calls are TRBV6-5 and TRBJ2-5, with TRBD1 matching 11 bases. The tail of the sequence fits TRBJ2-1 better, so the J call may be wrong. This CDR3 contains 15 residues. From germline, CDR1 is MNHEY and CDR2 SVGAGI. CDR3 sequence (DNA): TGTGCCAGCAGGCCGGGACAGGGGGGTTACTATGAGCAGTTCTTC. Encoded protein: CASRPGQGGYYEQFF.

This clonotype was recorded many times. The CDR3 reads CASRTMNTEAFF. Here the CDR3 DNA reads TGTGCCAGCAGGACGATGAACACTGAAGCTTTCTTT. This chain joins TRBV6-5 and TRBJ1-1; unclear D gene. The ends were cut back, 6 bases at V and 0 bases at J, with 5 bases in the middle. CDR1 MNHEY and CDR2 SVGAGI come from the germline V gene. There are 12 residues in the CDR3.

The CDR3 coding sequence is TGTGCCAGCAGCGTTACAGGGTCCCCTGAAGCTTTCTTT. Protein product: CASSVTGSPEAFF. The rearrangement uses TRBV5-4 and TRBJ1-1; weak D call: TRBD1 (6 bases). The CDR3 has 13 residues. Trimming removed 4 bases from V and 6 bases from J, with 13 bases in between. The V gene's germline CDR1 is SGHNT and CDR2 YYREEE (reference sequence).

The chain joins TRBV11-2 to TRBJ2-3, with D perhaps matching TRBD1 or TRBD2 (5 bases each). The CDR3 totals 15 residues. Deletions cut 5 bases from V and 2 bases from J, with 14 bases between. Germline V gene sequence: CDR1 SGHAT, CDR2 FQNNGV. The CDR3 protein is CASSPQTDYTDTQYF. The CDR3 bases are TGTGCCAGCAGCCCTCAGACAGACTACACAGATACGCAGTATTTT.

The rearrangement uses TRBV13 and TRBJ2-3; 9 bases match TRBD2. The CDR3 loop spans 17 amino acids. V gave up 0 bases and J gave up 2 bases; unmatched junction bases: 6. From germline, CDR1 is PRHDT and CDR2 FYEKMQ (reference sequence). The CDR3 nucleotides read TGTGCCAGCAGCTTAGGGACTAGCGGAAGTAACACAGATACGCAGTATTTT. Its protein is CASSLGTSGSNTDTQYF.

This clonotype was observed a handful of times. The chain employs TRBV7-9 and TRBJ2-1; a weak D match, TRBD2 (6 bases). Germline CDR1 and CDR2: SEHNR and FQNEAQ (reference sequence). The CDR3 runs 17 residues. With 5 bases removed from V and 3 bases from J, the gap between germline ends came to 20 bases. The CDR3 DNA reads TGTGCCAGCAGCGGTCGCCCCGGGGGACCTGTCTACAATGAGCAGTTCTTC. Translating it yields CASSGRPGGPVYNEQFF.

The J gene is TRBJ1-5, the V gene TRBV27, with 8 bases lining up with TRBD1. Germline V gene lookup returns CDR1 MNHEY and CDR2 SMNVEV (reference sequence). J was trimmed by 5 bases and V by 0 bases; bases with no gene match: 9. This CDR3 contains 17 residues. The CDR3 DNA is TGTGCCAGCAGTTTATCTTGGTTAACAGGGGGTCATCAGCCCCAGCATTTT. It is translated as CASSLSWLTGGHQPQHF.

This clonotype was seen a few times. This rearrangement joins TRBV20-1 to TRBJ2-5, with D perhaps TRBD1 (6 bases). Germline CDR1 DFQATT, CDR2 SNEGSKA (reference sequence). The CDR3 is made up of 12 amino acids. The V end was cut by 6 bases, the J end by 8 bases, with 16 bases between. CDR3 coding DNA: TGCAGTGCCGAGGACAGTAAGAGAACCCAGTACTTC. Translating gives CSAEDSKRTQYF.

This rearrangement joins TRBV2 to TRBJ2-5; 8 nucleotides agree with TRBD1. The better agreement between TRBJ2-7 and the DNA end casts doubt on the J call. Germline V gene data show CDR1 as SNHLY and CDR2 as FYNNEI. The CDR3 loop spans 13 amino acids. CDR3 in amino acids: CASVRGLGNEQYF. CDR3 nucleotides: TGTGCCAGCGTCAGGGGGCTTGGGAACGAGCAGTACTTC.

About this clonotype: A read error may produce the germline difference seen at one junction end. V gene TRBV28 combines with J gene TRBJ1-4; 7 nucleotides align to TRBD1. Germline V gives CDR1 MDHEN, CDR2 SYDVKM. The CDR3 runs 18 residues. Here the CDR3 reads CAGSLRTGPVATNEKLFF. The CDR3 DNA follows: TGTGCCGGCAGTTTGAGGACAGGCCCAGTTGCAACTAATGAAAAACTGTTTTTT.

This clonotype has a single count. The chain couples TRBV12-3 or TRBV12-4 to TRBJ2-1; D perhaps matches TRBD1 (5 bases). This CDR3 has 15 residues. Trimming pared 5 bases from V and 3 bases from J, leaving 14 bases between. CDR3 residues: CASSPGFGLYNEQFF. The CDR3 coding sequence is TGTGCCAGCAGTCCAGGGTTCGGGCTCTACAATGAGCAGTTCTTC.

In its sample, this clonotype was seen many times. CDR3 in DNA: TGCGCCAGCAGGTCAGGGGCTTCCTGTTGGAATCAGCCCCAGCATTTT. Encoded protein: CASRSGASCWNQPQHF. The V gene is TRBV4-3, the J gene TRBJ1-5, with D possibly matching TRBD1 (6 bases). Trimming pared 6 bases from V and 4 bases from J, leaving 19 bases between. This CDR3 has 16 residues. The germline CDR1 and CDR2 sequences are LGHNA and YSLEER.